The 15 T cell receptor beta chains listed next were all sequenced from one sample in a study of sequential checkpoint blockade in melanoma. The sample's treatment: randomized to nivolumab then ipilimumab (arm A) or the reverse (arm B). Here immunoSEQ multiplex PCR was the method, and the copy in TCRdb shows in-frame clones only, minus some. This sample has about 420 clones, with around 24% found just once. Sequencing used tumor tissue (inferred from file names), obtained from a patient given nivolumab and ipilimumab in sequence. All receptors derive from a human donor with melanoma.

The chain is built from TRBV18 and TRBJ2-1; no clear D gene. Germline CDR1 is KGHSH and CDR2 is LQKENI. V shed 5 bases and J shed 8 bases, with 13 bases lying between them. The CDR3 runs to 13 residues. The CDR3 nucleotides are TGTGCCAGCTCAGCCACCCAGATCGATGAGCAGTTCTTC. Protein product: CASSATQIDEQFF.

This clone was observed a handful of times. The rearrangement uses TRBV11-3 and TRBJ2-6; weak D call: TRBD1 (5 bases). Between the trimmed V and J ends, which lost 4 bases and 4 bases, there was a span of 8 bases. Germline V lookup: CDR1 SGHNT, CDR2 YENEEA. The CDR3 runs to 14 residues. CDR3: CASSSRQGANVLTF. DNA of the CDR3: TGTGCCAGCAGCTCCCGACAGGGGGCCAACGTCCTGACTTTC.

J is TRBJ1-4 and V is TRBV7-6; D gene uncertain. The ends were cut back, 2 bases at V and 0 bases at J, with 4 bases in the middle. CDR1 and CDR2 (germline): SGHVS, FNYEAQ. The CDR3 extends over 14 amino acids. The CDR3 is CASSLQPTNEKLFF. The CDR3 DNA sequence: TGTGCCAGCAGCTTACAGCCAACTAATGAAAAACTGTTTTTT.

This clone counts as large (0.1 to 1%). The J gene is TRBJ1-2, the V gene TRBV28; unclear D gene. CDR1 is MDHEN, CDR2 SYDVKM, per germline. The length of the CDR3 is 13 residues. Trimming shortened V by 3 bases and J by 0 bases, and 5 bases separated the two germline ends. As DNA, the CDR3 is TGTGCCAGCAGTTTTCCAGCTAACTATGGCTACACCTTC. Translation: CASSFPANYGYTF.

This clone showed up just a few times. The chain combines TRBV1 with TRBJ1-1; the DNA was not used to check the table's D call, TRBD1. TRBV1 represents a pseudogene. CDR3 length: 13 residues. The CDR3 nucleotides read TGCACCAGCAGCCAAGAACAGAACACTGAAGCTTTCTTT. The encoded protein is CTSSQEQNTEAFF.

CDR3 in amino acids: CASSLDFGGPVGETQYF. CDR3 nucleotide sequence: TGCGCCAGCAGCTTGGACTTCGGGGGGCCCGTGGGAGAGACCCAGTACTTC. The chain carries TRBV5-1 and TRBJ2-5; TRBD2 is a possible D gene (7 bases). CDR1 and CDR2 from the germline V gene are SGHRS and YFSETQ. This CDR3 has 17 amino acids. Between the trimmed V and J ends, which lost 0 bases and 4 bases, there was a span of 19 bases.

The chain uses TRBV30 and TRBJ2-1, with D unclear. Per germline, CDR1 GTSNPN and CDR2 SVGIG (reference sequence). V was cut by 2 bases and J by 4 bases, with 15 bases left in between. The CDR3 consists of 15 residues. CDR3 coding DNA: TGTGCCTGGAGTACCAGCGAGCAGATATACAATGAGCAGTTCTTC. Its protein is CAWSTSEQIYNEQFF.

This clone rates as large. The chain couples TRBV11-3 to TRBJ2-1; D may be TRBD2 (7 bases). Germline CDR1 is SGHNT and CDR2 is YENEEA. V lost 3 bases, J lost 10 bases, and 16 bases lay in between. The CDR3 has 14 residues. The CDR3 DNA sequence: TGTGCCAGCAGCTTGGCCGGACTAGGACAGGAGCAGTTCTTC. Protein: CASSLAGLGQEQFF.

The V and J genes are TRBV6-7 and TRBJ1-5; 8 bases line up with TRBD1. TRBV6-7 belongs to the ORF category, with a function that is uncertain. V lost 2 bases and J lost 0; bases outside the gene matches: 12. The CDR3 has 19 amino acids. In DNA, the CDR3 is TGTGCCAGCAGTTACGCAACCGGGACAGGACCTCATAGCAATCAGCCCCAGCATTTT. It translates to CASSYATGTGPHSNQPQHF.

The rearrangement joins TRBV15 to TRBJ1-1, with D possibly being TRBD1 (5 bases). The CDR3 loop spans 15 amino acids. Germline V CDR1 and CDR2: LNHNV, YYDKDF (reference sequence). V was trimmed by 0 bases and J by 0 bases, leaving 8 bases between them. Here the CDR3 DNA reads TGTGCCACCAGCAGAGAAGGGACTTTGAACACTGAAGCTTTCTTT. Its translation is CATSREGTLNTEAFF.

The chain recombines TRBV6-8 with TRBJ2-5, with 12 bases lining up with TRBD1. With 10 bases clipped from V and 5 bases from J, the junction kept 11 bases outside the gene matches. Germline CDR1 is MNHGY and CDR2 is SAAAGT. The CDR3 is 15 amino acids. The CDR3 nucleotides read TGTGCCATCAGCCCGGGACAGGGGGCGGGGGAGACCCAGTACTTC. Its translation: CAISPGQGAGETQYF.

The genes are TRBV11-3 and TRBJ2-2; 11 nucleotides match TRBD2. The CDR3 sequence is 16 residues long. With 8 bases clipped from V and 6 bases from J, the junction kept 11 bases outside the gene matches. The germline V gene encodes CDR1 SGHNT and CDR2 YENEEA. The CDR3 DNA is TGTGCCAGCGTCTGGGGGGGACTAGCGGATCCCGGGGAGCTGTTTTTT. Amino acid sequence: CASVWGGLADPGELFF.

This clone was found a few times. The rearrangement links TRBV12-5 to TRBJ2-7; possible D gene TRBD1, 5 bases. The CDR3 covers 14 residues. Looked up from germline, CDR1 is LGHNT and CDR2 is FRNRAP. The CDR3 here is CATGRVTDPYEQYF. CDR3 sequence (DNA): TGTGCCACAGGCAGGGTGACGGATCCCTACGAGCAGTACTTC.

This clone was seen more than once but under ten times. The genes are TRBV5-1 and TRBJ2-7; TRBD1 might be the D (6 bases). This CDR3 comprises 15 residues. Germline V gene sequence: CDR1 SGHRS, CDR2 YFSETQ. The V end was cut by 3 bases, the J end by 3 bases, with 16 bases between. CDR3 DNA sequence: TGCGCCAGCAGCTGGGGGACAAGTAAAAACTACGAGCAGTACTTC. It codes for CASSWGTSKNYEQYF.

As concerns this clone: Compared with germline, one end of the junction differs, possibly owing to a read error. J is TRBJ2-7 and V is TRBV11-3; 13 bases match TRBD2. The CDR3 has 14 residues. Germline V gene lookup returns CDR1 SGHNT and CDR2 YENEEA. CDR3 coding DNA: TGTGCCAGCAGCGCAAGACTAGCGGGGGGCAGGATTGACTTC. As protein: CASSARLAGGRIDF.